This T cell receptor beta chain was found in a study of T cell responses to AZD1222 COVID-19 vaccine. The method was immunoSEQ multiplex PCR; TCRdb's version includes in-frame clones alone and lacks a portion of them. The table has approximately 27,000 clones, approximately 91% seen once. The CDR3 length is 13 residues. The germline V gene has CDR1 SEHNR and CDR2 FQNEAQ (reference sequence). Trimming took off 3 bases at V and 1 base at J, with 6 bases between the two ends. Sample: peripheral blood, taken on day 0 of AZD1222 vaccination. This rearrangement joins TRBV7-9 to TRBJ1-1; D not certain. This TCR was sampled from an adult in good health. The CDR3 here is CASSFDGNTEAFF. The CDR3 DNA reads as TGTGCCAGCAGCTTCGACGGGAACACTGAAGCTTTCTTT.